One TCR beta chain is described in this entry. This clonotype was recorded a few times. Its antigen specificity is not known. No qualities accompany the bases; no much larger clone lies one base away. Unmatched junction bases come to 4, with V trimmed by 10 bases and J by 4 bases. The germline V gene (reference sequence) sets CDR1 to SEHNR and CDR2 to FQNEAQ. There are 13 amino acids in the CDR3, from cysteine to phenylalanine inclusive. The retained sequence is limited to the CDR3, 39 bases, with the frame set at the first base. These data belong to a study of CD8 T cells in ankylosing spondylitis (dated by TCRdb to the late 2010s). The study in broad terms: To find TCR variants linked to disease, the study profiled T cell receptor beta repertoires in ankylosing spondylitis patients and healthy donors. The full study cohort was made up of 25 to 30 ankylosing spondylitis patients and 95 to 130 healthy donors. Peripheral blood was sampled, and synovial fluid was also collected from ankylosing spondylitis patients. On the study overall, not on this receptor specifically: Some TCR beta motif variants had previously been reported in synovial fluid and blood of reactive arthritis patients, which suggested common disease-initiation mechanisms. The disease-linked clones showed a CD8+ phenotype and occurred at relatively low frequencies in peripheral blood. According to the report, matched synovial fluid samples from ankylosing spondylitis patients were significantly enriched for the disease-linked clones. Blood from ankylosing spondylitis patients appeared to be characterized by a TCR beta motif made up of eight highly homologous amino acid variants.

Sequenced on an Illumina HiSeq 2500. Quantitative 5'-RACE with molecular barcodes was the method used to prepare the TCR beta libraries. Regarding the original processing steps: To identify disease-linked TCR variants, a new computational method was used, one built on a probabilistic model of VDJ rearrangement. Starting from the raw public reads, TCRdb applied fastp trimming at Q25, assembled clones with MiXCR and retained in-frame beta chains. For every CDR3 protein sequence, its rows merge into one entry that carries the most common genes and DNA. The V and J calls come from TCRdb's annotation, not from the publication. The sample records 100,000 to 150,000 distinct CDR3 sequences, about 15% of which are singletons. The ten largest clones represent 33% of the sample.

The rearrangement joined TRBV7-9 to TRBJ2-1; 10 bases in the middle match TRBD1. This TCR derives from a male donor with ankylosing spondylitis. Sequencing was carried out using blood, either unsorted or a sorted T cell fraction (not recorded which). The DNA reads TGTGCCACGGGGACAGGGGCGTACAATGAGCAGTTCTTC. The encoded protein is CATGTGAYNEQFF.